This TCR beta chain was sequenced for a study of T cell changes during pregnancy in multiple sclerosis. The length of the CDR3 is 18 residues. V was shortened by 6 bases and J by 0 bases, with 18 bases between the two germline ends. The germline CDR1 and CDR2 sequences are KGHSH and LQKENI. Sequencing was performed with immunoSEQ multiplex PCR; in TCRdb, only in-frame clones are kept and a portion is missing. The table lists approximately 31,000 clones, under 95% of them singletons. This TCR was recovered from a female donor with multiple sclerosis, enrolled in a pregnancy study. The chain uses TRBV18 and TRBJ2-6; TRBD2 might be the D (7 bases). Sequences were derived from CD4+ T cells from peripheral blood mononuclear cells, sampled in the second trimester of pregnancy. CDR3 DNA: TGTGCCAGCTCCCAACAACAGGGAGGGAACTCTGGGGCCAACGTCCTGACTTTC. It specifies CASSQQQGGNSGANVLTF. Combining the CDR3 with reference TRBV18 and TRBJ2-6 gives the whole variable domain NAGVMQNPRHLVRRRGQEARLRCSPMKGHSHVYWYRQLPEEGLKFMVYLQKENIIDESGMPKERFSAEFPKEGPSILRIQQVVRGDSAAYFCASSQQQGGNSGANVLTFGAGSRLTVL.